The sequence of this T cell receptor beta chain was determined in a study of T cell responses to AZD1222 COVID-19 vaccine. TCRdb's table, derived via immunoSEQ multiplex PCR, lists solely in-frame clones and lacks some. The sample includes roughly 130,000 clones, roughly 85% of them seen just once. Regarding the study as a whole: Every sample of the repertoires postdated the peak T cell response.

With 0 bases removed from V and 8 bases from J, the gap between germline ends came to 18 bases. The CDR3 sequence is 16 residues long. Germline V gives CDR1 LNHNV, CDR2 YYDKDF (reference sequence). A remark on this clone: The antigen is not known.

The clonotype was recovered from an adult in good health. The rearrangement uses TRBV15 and TRBJ2-3, with D possibly being TRBD2 (6 bases). This material consisted of peripheral blood, taken on day 0 of AZD1222 vaccination. The CDR3 nucleotides are TGTGCCACCAGCAGAGATTGGGCGGGGTCCTCACCTACGCAGTATTTT. Encoded protein: CATSRDWAGSSPTQYF.